Detailed here is one T cell receptor beta chain. Its cognate antigen is unknown. There are 12 residues in the CDR3. In germline, CDR1 is SQVTM, CDR2 ANQGSEA. Trimming took 7 bases from V and 5 from J, leaving 14 bases between them. This sample is drawn from a study of cytomegalovirus exposure and HLA in healthy donors. Study-wide background: Ancestry clustering placed about 86% of approximately 370 genotyped donors in the Caucasian-associated cluster. Study conclusions and caveats: TCR beta sequences reportedly predicted the HLA-A and HLA-B alleles of most subjects accurately. Listed as cytomegalovirus-associated were 170 or so TCR beta chains.

Amplification used 60 Vbeta primers and 13 Jbeta primers. Clones were sequenced by immunoSEQ multiplex PCR, and TCRdb holds only the in-frame ones, with some missing. The table includes approximately 130,000 clones, about two thirds detected once. All donors participated as healthy donors of bone marrow. The V and J genes are TRBV29-1 and TRBJ1-1; maybe TRBD1 (6 bases). The origin of this receptor is a man between 45 and 60 years old in good health and CMV-seropositive. The sequencing input was PBMCs. CDR3 protein: CSAAGEGTEAFF. The CDR3 region has the DNA TGCAGCGCCGCAGGGGAGGGAACTGAAGCTTTCTTT.